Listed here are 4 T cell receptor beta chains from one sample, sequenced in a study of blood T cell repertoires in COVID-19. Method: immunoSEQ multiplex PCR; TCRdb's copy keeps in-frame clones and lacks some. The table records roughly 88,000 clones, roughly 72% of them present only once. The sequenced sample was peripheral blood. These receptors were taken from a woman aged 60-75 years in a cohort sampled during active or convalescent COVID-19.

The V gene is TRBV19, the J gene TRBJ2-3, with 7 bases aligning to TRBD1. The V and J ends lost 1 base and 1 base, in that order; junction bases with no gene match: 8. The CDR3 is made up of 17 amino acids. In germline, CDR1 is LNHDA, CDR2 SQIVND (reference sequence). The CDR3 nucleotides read TGTGCCAGTAGTATAGCCCGGACAGGTTTAGGCACAGATACGCAGTATTTT. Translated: CASSIARTGLGTDTQYF.

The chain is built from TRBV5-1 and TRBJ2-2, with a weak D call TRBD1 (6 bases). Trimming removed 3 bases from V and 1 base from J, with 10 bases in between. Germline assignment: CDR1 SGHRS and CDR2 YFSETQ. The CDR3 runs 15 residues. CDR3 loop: CASSWTALNTGELFF. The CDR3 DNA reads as TGCGCCAGCAGCTGGACAGCGCTGAACACCGGGGAGCTGTTTTTT.

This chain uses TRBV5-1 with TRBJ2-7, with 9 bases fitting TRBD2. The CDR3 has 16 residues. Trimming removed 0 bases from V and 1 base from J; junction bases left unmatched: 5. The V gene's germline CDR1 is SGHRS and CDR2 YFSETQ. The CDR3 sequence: CASSLGLAGRSYEQYF. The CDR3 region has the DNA TGCGCCAGCAGCTTGGGTCTAGCGGGGCGGTCCTACGAGCAGTACTTC.

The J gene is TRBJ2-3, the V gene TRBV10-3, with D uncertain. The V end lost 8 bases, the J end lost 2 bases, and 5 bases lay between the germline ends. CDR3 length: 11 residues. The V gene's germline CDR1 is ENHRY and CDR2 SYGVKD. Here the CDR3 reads CAIQATDTQYF. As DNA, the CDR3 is TGTGCCATCCAAGCCACAGATACGCAGTATTTT.